This entry concerns a single T cell receptor (beta chain). The data derive from a study of blood T cell repertoires in COVID-19. Study details: Samples of COVID-19 (acute and convalescent) were obtained from the United States, Italy and Spain. Nucleic acid was either cDNA or gDNA, and it came from T cells, B-cell-depleted T cells, or PBMCs.

As handled by the study authors: Amplification of reference gene primers was used by the study to estimate nucleated cell counts. Libraries were prepared by immunoSEQ multiplex PCR; TCRdb keeps only in-frame clonotypes and omits some of them. For V, J and clone size, that table is used; D and trimming come from the DNA. The data hold 250,000 or so clones, with 75% to 90% observed a single time. The origin of this receptor is a woman aged 40 to 50 who had recovered from COVID-19. Sample: peripheral blood.

The CDR3, as DNA: TGTGCCAGCAGCCAATCGGGAGGACAGGGCCGCTATGGCTACACCTTC. Encoded protein: CASSQSGGQGRYGYTF. The chain joins TRBV16 to TRBJ1-2; 8 bases line up with TRBD1. The junction had 7 bases not matched to a gene; V was cut back by 0 bases and J by 4 bases. Germline V lookup: CDR1 KGHSY, CDR2 FQNENV. CDR3 length equals 16 residues.